These 21 T cell receptor beta chains were sequenced from one sample in a study of Ad26.COV2.S vaccination and SARS-CoV-2 variants. Treatment given: some 20 received Ad26.COV2.S at low or high dose, single or two shots; about five received placebo; per-sample allocation not given. Sampling took place 63 days after the first vaccine or placebo injection. The data were produced by immunoSEQ multiplex PCR, yet TCRdb's version contains in-frame clones alone and is incomplete. The sample has about 680,000 clones, 89% seen once. Sequenced material: peripheral blood, taken in a trial of Ad26.COV2.S vaccine versus placebo. These receptors all stem from a person between 18 and 65 years old who received the Ad26.COV2.S COVID-19 vaccine or a placebo.

The V call is TRBV19, the J call TRBJ1-2, with 8 bases aligning to TRBD1. The ends lost 3 bases at V and 3 bases at J; junction bases unmatched: 6. The CDR3 length is 15 residues. CDR1 LNHDA and CDR2 SQIVND come from the germline V gene (reference sequence). The chain's CDR3 is CASSMGSGGDYGYTF. The CDR3 DNA reads as TGTGCCAGTAGTATGGGGTCAGGGGGCGACTATGGCTACACCTTC. Full variable domain (remainder filled in from reference TRBV19 and TRBJ1-2): DGGITQSPKYLFRKEGQNVTLSCEQNLNHDAMYWYRQDPGQGLRLIYYSQIVNDFQKGDIAEGYSVSREKKESFPLTVTSAQKNPTAFYLCASSMGSGGDYGYTFGSGTRLTVV.

V and J are TRBV20-1 and TRBJ2-5; D is unresolved. The V gene's germline CDR1 is DFQATT and CDR2 SNEGSKA (reference sequence). The germline V and J ends were trimmed by 3 bases and 2 bases, with 4 bases remaining between them. This CDR3 region has 11 residues. CDR3 sequence (DNA): TGCAGTGCTAGGGAACAAGAGACCCAGTACTTC. This codes for CSAREQETQYF.

The chain carries TRBV5-1 and TRBJ1-4; no reliable D call. Germline V gene lookup returns CDR1 SGHRS and CDR2 YFSETQ. The CDR3 is 16 amino acids. Deletions cut 3 bases from V and 0 bases from J, with 12 bases between. CDR3 sequence: CASSSQDFPTNEKLFF. DNA of the CDR3: TGCGCCAGCAGCTCCCAGGATTTTCCAACTAATGAAAAACTGTTTTTT.

The chain has TRBV27 and TRBJ2-1, with 8 bases aligning to TRBD2. The CDR3 is made up of 18 amino acids. J was trimmed by 1 base and V by 2 bases; bases with no gene match: 10. Germline assignment: CDR1 MNHEY and CDR2 SMNVEV (reference sequence). In DNA, the CDR3 is TGTGCCAGCAGTTTACGGCCTGGCGGGAGGACGTCCTACAATGAGCAGTTCTTC. Translating it yields CASSLRPGGRTSYNEQFF.

As to this clone: The sample carries other DNA sequences with the same CDR3. The chain combines TRBV2 with TRBJ2-7, with D unresolved. Germline CDR1 and CDR2: SNHLY and FYNNEI. V was pared by 8 bases and J by 2 bases, with 10 bases between. The CDR3 runs to 12 residues. CDR3 residues: CASLGQAYEQYF. The CDR3 region has the DNA TGTGCCAGCCTTGGCCAGGCCTACGAGCAGTACTTC.

This clone was detected a few times. J is TRBJ1-1 and V is TRBV9; 9 nucleotides line up with TRBD1. The CDR3 is made up of 12 amino acids. CDR1 is SGDLS, CDR2 YYNGEE, per germline. The trim removed 0 bases at V and 11 bases at J, leaving 2 bases unmatched. The CDR3 DNA is TGTGCCAGCAGCGTAGACAGGGGGCTGGCTTTCTTT. Protein sequence: CASSVDRGLAFF.

The V call is TRBV2, the J call TRBJ1-4; weak D call: TRBD1 (5 bases). V lost 6 bases and J 7 bases, leaving 12 bases between the germline ends. CDR1 and CDR2 (germline): SNHLY, FYNNEI. The CDR3 sequence is 13 residues long. The CDR3 coding sequence is TGTGCCAGCAGGGAGCAGGGACCTGAAAAACTGTTTTTT. This translates into CASREQGPEKLFF.

This chain links TRBV24-1 with TRBJ2-3; 8 positions match TRBD1. Germline V gives CDR1 KGHDR, CDR2 SFDVKD. With V trimmed by 5 bases and J by 4 bases, 7 bases remained unmatched. CDR3 length: 15 residues. CDR3 in amino acids: CATSGPTGAADTQYF. As DNA, the CDR3 is TGTGCCACCAGTGGCCCGACAGGGGCGGCAGATACGCAGTATTTT.

The CDR3 region is CASSDRRTGQETQYF. The CDR3 DNA follows: TGCGCCAGCAGTGACCGTAGGACAGGGCAAGAGACCCAGTACTTC. This sequence joins TRBV10-1 and TRBJ2-5; 8 positions match TRBD1. J lost 2 bases, V lost 3 bases, and 5 bases had no gene match. Germline CDR1 WNHNN, CDR2 SYGVQD (reference sequence). The CDR3 extends over 15 amino acids.

This clone was counted only a few times. The chain is built from TRBV6-5 and TRBJ1-2; a possible D gene is TRBD1 (5 bases). CDR3 length: 15 amino acids. V was trimmed by 10 bases and J by 4 bases, leaving 22 bases between them. Germline V lookup: CDR1 MNHEY, CDR2 SVGAGI. CDR3 coding DNA: TGTGCCACCGCACCCCTCAATCCAGGGACCTATGGCTACACCTTC. As protein: CATAPLNPGTYGYTF.

The V and J genes are TRBV12-3 or TRBV12-4 and TRBJ1-1; D call uncertain. V lost 6 bases and J lost 1, with 9 bases in between. The CDR3 covers 13 residues. The CDR3 here is CASSRLGNTEAFF. The CDR3 nucleotides read TGTGCCAGCAGCCGACTGGGGAACACTGAAGCTTTCTTT.

This chain uses TRBV6-1 with TRBJ2-2; TRBD1 matches 7 bases. The CDR3 contains 15 residues. Trimming cost V 3 bases and J 6 bases; bases outside gene matches: 7. Germline V gene sequence: CDR1 MNHNS, CDR2 SASEGT. Here the CDR3 reads CASSDTGVDAGELFF. The CDR3 nucleotides read TGTGCCAGCAGTGATACAGGGGTGGACGCCGGGGAGCTGTTTTTT.

The genes are TRBV19 and TRBJ2-5; tentative D call: TRBD2 (6 bases). There are 15 residues in the CDR3. V gave up 6 bases and J gave up 1 base, with 15 bases separating them. Germline V gene sequence: CDR1 LNHDA, CDR2 SQIVND (reference sequence). The DNA of the CDR3 is TGTGCCAGTAGGCGGGGCGGGCGGATCCAAGAGACCCAGTACTTC. Translation gives CASRRGGRIQETQYF.

CDR3 region: CASRANFGLEPNTIYF. The CDR3 nucleotides are TGCGCCAGCCGAGCCAATTTTGGCCTCGAGCCGAACACCATATATTTT. This rearrangement joins TRBV5-1 to TRBJ1-3, with no clear D. The germline V gene encodes CDR1 SGHRS and CDR2 YFSETQ. V lost 7 bases and J 7 bases, leaving 24 bases between the germline ends. The length of the CDR3 is 16 residues.

This clone was seen only once. The CDR3 nucleotides read TGCAGTGCCGGCCCCGGGGGCGAGCAGTTCTTC. It translates to CSAGPGGEQFF. The genes are TRBV20-1 and TRBJ2-1; the D call may be TRBD1 or TRBD2 (6 bases each). With 6 bases removed from V and 10 bases from J, the gap between germline ends came to 13 bases. This CDR3 has 11 residues. The germline CDR1 and CDR2 sequences are DFQATT and SNEGSKA (reference sequence).

The genes are TRBV6-1 and TRBJ2-3, with 9 bases matching TRBD2. Germline assignment: CDR1 MNHNS and CDR2 SASEGT. The CDR3 runs to 19 residues. The J segment lost 3 bases and the V segment lost 2 bases, leaving 15 bases of the junction unmatched. CDR3 in amino acids: CASSEILGRLAGATDTQYF. CDR3 DNA: TGTGCCAGCAGTGAAATTCTTGGGAGGTTAGCGGGAGCGACAGATACGCAGTATTTT.

The chain carries TRBV6-4 and TRBJ2-1, with a tentative D call TRBD2 (5 bases). Trimming shortened V by 0 bases and J by 7 bases, and 13 bases separated the two germline ends. Germline assignment: CDR1 MRHNA and CDR2 SNTAGT. The CDR3 covers 15 residues. Written as DNA, the CDR3 is TGTGCCAGCAGTGACTCAAGCGGCCTCGGGAATGAGCAGTTCTTC. Encoded protein: CASSDSSGLGNEQFF.

This rearrangement joins TRBV19 to TRBJ2-1; D possibly corresponds to TRBD2 (5 bases). Looked up from germline, CDR1 is LNHDA and CDR2 is SQIVND (reference sequence). V lost 5 bases to trimming and J lost 16 bases, with 18 bases between them. The CDR3 contains 12 residues. This CDR3 reads CASSYGERYFFF. In DNA form, the CDR3 reads TGTGCCAGTAGTTACGGGGAGCGTTATTTTTTCTTC.

The V gene is TRBV6-2 or TRBV6-3, the J gene TRBJ2-2; D is unclear. There are 13 residues in the CDR3. The V and J ends lost 4 bases and 5 bases respectively, with 8 bases between them. CDR1 is MNHEY, CDR2 SVGEGT, per germline. The CDR3 bases are TGTGCCAGCAGTTTCCTAGAAACCGGGGAGCTGTTTTTT. Its translation: CASSFLETGELFF.

This chain connects TRBV5-4 to TRBJ2-1; 8 bases map to TRBD2. V was pared by 2 bases and J by 4 bases, with 5 bases of the junction left unmatched. The V gene's germline CDR1 is SGHNT and CDR2 YYREEE (reference sequence). The CDR3 spans 15 residues. The CDR3 DNA sequence: TGTGCCAGCAGCTTCGGGAGGGAGATTTACAATGAGCAGTTCTTC. Its translation: CASSFGREIYNEQFF. Variable domain in full (rest from reference TRBV5-4 and TRBJ2-1): ETGVTQSPTHLIKTRGQQVTLRCSSQSGHNTVSWYQQALGQGPQFIFQYYREEENGRGNFPPRFSGLQFPNYSSELNVNALELDDSALYLCASSFGREIYNEQFFGPGTRLTVL.

The rearrangement links TRBV15 to TRBJ2-7, with TRBD1 matching 9 bases. This CDR3 comprises 15 residues. Germline assignment: CDR1 LNHNV and CDR2 YYDKDF (reference sequence). The trim removed 2 bases at V and 6 bases at J, leaving 8 bases unmatched. The CDR3 bases are TGTGCCACCAGCAGAAACCCGGGACAGGGAAGCGAGCAGTACTTC. It translates to CATSRNPGQGSEQYF.